The 15 T cell receptor beta chains given below trace back to one sample, sequenced in a study of high-grade serous ovarian cancer treatment subgroups (dated by TCRdb to the early 2020s). Library preparation was by the immunoSEQ multiplex PCR assay. Entries here come from immuneACCESS through TCRdb and include only in-frame sequences with V and J called. Some clones fail to appear in such tables; in the studies checked, an unresolved V gene covers under half of the shortfall, and the cause of the remainder is unknown. A total of roughly 15,000 clones appear in this sample, roughly nine tenths of them only once. The ten largest clones represent approximately 6.3% of the sample. Tumor samples were collected prior to definitive surgery or chemotherapy. Material for sequencing was tumor tissue. The receptors originated from a human donor with high-grade serous ovarian cancer.

J is TRBJ1-3 and V is TRBV2; D uncertain. The CDR3 sequence is 14 residues long. Germline CDR1 and CDR2: SNHLY and FYNNEI. With 7 bases removed from V and 2 bases from J, the gap between germline ends came to 12 bases. The CDR3 protein is CASNAYRAGNTIYF. The CDR3, as DNA: TGTGCCAGCAATGCCTATCGGGCTGGAAACACCATATATTTT.

The rearrangement links TRBV15 to TRBJ1-1, with D unclear. With 3 bases removed from V and 0 bases from J, the gap between germline ends came to 5 bases. The CDR3 sequence is 13 residues long. CDR1 LNHNV and CDR2 YYDKDF come from the germline V gene (reference sequence). CDR3 region: CATSSGMNTEAFF. Here the CDR3 DNA reads TGTGCCACCAGCAGTGGAATGAACACTGAAGCTTTCTTT.

The chain uses TRBV2 and TRBJ2-7; D gene ambiguous. The CDR3 extends over 14 amino acids. Trimming took 2 bases from V and 0 from J, leaving 8 bases between them. CDR1 and CDR2 (germline): SNHLY, FYNNEI. The CDR3 reads CASSERVSSYEQYF. The CDR3, as DNA: TGTGCCAGCAGTGAAAGGGTTAGCTCCTACGAGCAGTACTTC.

The DNA for the CDR3 is TGTGCCAGCAGCCAAGTAGCGGGGGAGAATGAGCAGTTCTTC. Amino acid sequence: CASSQVAGENEQFF. This chain connects TRBV14 to TRBJ2-1; 9 positions match TRBD2. The CDR3 is made up of 14 amino acids. Germline lookup yields CDR1 SGHDN and CDR2 FVKESK. J was trimmed by 7 bases and V by 1 base; bases with no gene match: 2.

The V call is TRBV11-2, the J call TRBJ2-1; 7 nucleotides match TRBD1. After removal of 5 bases from V and 4 bases from J, the junction contained 14 bases not matched to a gene. This CDR3 contains 17 residues. CDR1 and CDR2 from the germline V gene are SGHAT and FQNNGV. Here the CDR3 reads CASSIRRSGQTYNEQFF. In nucleotides, the CDR3 is TGTGCCAGCAGCATCAGGAGGTCGGGACAGACGTACAATGAGCAGTTCTTC.

The chain has TRBV6-6 and TRBJ1-5, with 10 bases lining up with TRBD1. V lost 2 bases, J lost 4 bases, and 5 bases stayed unmatched. Germline lookup yields CDR1 MNHNY and CDR2 SVGAGI (reference sequence). CDR3 size: 16 residues. The CDR3 reads CASSYPGTGANQPQHF. The CDR3 coding sequence is TGTGCCAGCAGTTACCCCGGGACAGGGGCAAATCAGCCCCAGCATTTT.

The V call is TRBV7-2, the J call TRBJ1-1; D is uncertain. The length of the CDR3 is 15 residues. The germline V gene has CDR1 SGHTA and CDR2 FQGNSA. V lost 5 bases and J 1 base, leaving 14 bases between the germline ends. The CDR3 loop reads CASSLRRLGNTEAFF. The CDR3 bases are TGTGCCAGCAGCCTCAGAAGGTTGGGGAACACTGAAGCTTTCTTT.

The chain has TRBV5-4 and TRBJ2-7, with D uncertain. The CDR3 length is 12 residues. From germline, CDR1 is SGHNT and CDR2 YYREEE (reference sequence). The V and J ends lost 4 bases and 5 bases respectively, with 10 bases between them. CDR3 sequence reads: CASSRSQNEQYF. The CDR3 bases are TGTGCCAGCAGCCGATCTCAGAACGAGCAGTACTTC.

The V call is TRBV12-5, the J call TRBJ2-2; weak D call: TRBD2 (5 bases). From germline, CDR1 is LGHNT and CDR2 FRNRAP. The V gene lost 0 bases and the J gene lost 0 bases, with 17 bases spanning the gap. The length of the CDR3 is 19 residues. The CDR3 DNA follows: TGTGCTAGTGGTTTGGTAGGACTGGACGGCGGCCCGAACACCGGGGAGCTGTTTTTT. As protein: CASGLVGLDGGPNTGELFF.

The rearrangement joins TRBV2 to TRBJ2-7; 8 bases map to TRBD1. The J segment lost 5 bases and the V segment lost 2 bases, leaving 5 bases of the junction unmatched. CDR1 and CDR2 (germline): SNHLY, FYNNEI. This CDR3 is built from 14 residues. The CDR3 nucleotides read TGTGCCAGCAGTGAATGGGGACAGGTAAACGAGCAGTACTTC. Protein sequence: CASSEWGQVNEQYF.

J is TRBJ2-7 and V is TRBV18, with TRBD2 matching over 8 bases. Germline trimming cut 3 bases from V and 0 bases from J; bases unmatched to any gene: 10. Looked up from germline, CDR1 is KGHSH and CDR2 is LQKENI. The CDR3 has 17 residues. The CDR3 sequence: CASSPASGLASSYEQYF. CDR3 DNA sequence: TGTGCCAGCTCACCGGCTAGCGGGTTGGCCAGCTCCTACGAGCAGTACTTC.

The chain couples TRBV6-5 to TRBJ2-7; 8 bases match TRBD1. Per germline, CDR1 MNHEY and CDR2 SVGAGI. The V and J ends lost 2 bases and 2 bases, in that order; junction bases with no gene match: 2. The CDR3 contains 14 residues. This chain's CDR3 is CASSYGRGPYEQYF. The CDR3, as DNA: TGTGCCAGCAGTTACGGCAGGGGGCCCTACGAGCAGTACTTC.

The J gene is TRBJ2-1, the V gene TRBV18; D is unclear. Looked up from germline, CDR1 is KGHSH and CDR2 is LQKENI. V was clipped by 5 bases and J by 7 bases, with 15 bases between them. This CDR3 contains 14 residues. Here the CDR3 reads CASSSTRGENEQFF. Here the CDR3 DNA reads TGTGCCAGCTCATCCACAAGAGGTGAGAATGAGCAGTTCTTC.

The chain couples TRBV19 to TRBJ1-6, with D uncertain. V gave up 5 bases and J gave up 0 bases, with 14 bases separating them. Germline CDR1 LNHDA, CDR2 SQIVND (reference sequence). The CDR3 loop spans 17 amino acids. CDR3 sequence (DNA): TGTGCCAGTAGTGCCGACCGAGCCCCCTCCTATAATTCACCCCTCCACTTT. Translated, it gives CASSADRAPSYNSPLHF.

J is TRBJ1-6 and V is TRBV6-5; a possible D gene is TRBD1 (5 bases). The length of the CDR3 is 14 residues. Germline CDR1 and CDR2: MNHEY and SVGAGI. V was cut by 6 bases and J by 7 bases, with 13 bases left in between. CDR3: CASRAARGNSPLHF. For the CDR3, the DNA is TGTGCCAGCAGGGCAGCGAGGGGCAATTCACCCCTCCACTTT.